The 14 T cell receptor beta chains below come from one sample, sequenced in a study of identical twins. TCRdb independently ran MiXCR on the 5' RACE reads; one entry per CDR3 protein. The sample consists of hundreds of thousands of distinct CDR3 sequences, 12% of them appearing once. These data were also filed under a second study, of yellow fever vaccine responses in identical twins.

Input material: PBMCs. Receptors originate from a woman between 18 and 30 years old in good health.

This clonotype was seen ten or more times. V is TRBV20-1 and J is TRBJ2-7; TRBD2 matches 11 bases. There are 13 residues in the CDR3. The germline V gene has CDR1 DFQATT and CDR2 SNEGSKA (reference sequence). With 6 bases clipped from V and 3 bases from J, the junction kept 4 bases outside the gene matches. The CDR3 is CSARLAGLYEQYF. Here the CDR3 DNA reads TGCAGTGCAAGACTAGCGGGACTCTACGAGCAGTACTTC.

The chain couples TRBV4-1 to TRBJ2-3; D unresolved. CDR1 is MGHRA, CDR2 YSYEKL, per germline. This CDR3 is 14 amino acids long. The ends were cut back, 5 bases at V and 2 bases at J, with 11 bases in the middle. The CDR3 region has the DNA TGCGCCAGCAGCGTGCTCGCGCCCACAGATACGCAGTATTTT. Translating gives CASSVLAPTDTQYF.

This clonotype was picked up a small number of times. The gene calls are TRBV28 and TRBJ2-3; unclear D gene. The V end lost 1 base, the J end lost 9 bases, and 17 bases lay between the germline ends. This CDR3 contains 15 residues. Looked up from germline, CDR1 is MDHEN and CDR2 is SYDVKM. CDR3 protein: CASSLSLSPPVTQYF. In DNA form, the CDR3 reads TGTGCCAGCAGTTTATCCCTCTCACCCCCGGTGACGCAGTATTTT.

The genes are TRBV27 and TRBJ2-5, with 7 bases identical to TRBD1. This CDR3 has 17 residues. Per germline, CDR1 MNHEY and CDR2 SMNVEV (reference sequence). The trim removed 6 bases at V and 4 bases at J, leaving 17 bases unmatched. The CDR3 coding sequence is TGTGCCAGCAGCTTAGGAAGTTATGCGACAGGGAGAGAGACCCAGTACTTC. Translation gives CASSLGSYATGRETQYF.

The chain combines TRBV24-1 with TRBJ2-3, with D possibly being TRBD1 (6 bases). This CDR3 has 13 amino acids. Trimming stripped 4 bases from V and 6 bases from J, with 10 bases between. Looked up from germline, CDR1 is KGHDR and CDR2 is SFDVKD. Written as DNA, the CDR3 is TGTGCCACCAGTGACGGGACACGTGATACGCAGTATTTT. It codes for CATSDGTRDTQYF.

This chain joins TRBV4-1 and TRBJ2-3; 9 bases agree with TRBD2. The CDR3 has 15 residues. Losses at the gene ends were 4 bases for V and 3 bases for J; bases not matched to a gene: 5. Germline V CDR1 and CDR2: MGHRA, YSYEKL. The CDR3 reads CASSRGSGGTDTQYF. CDR3 DNA sequence: TGCGCCAGCAGCCGTGGTAGCGGGGGAACAGATACGCAGTATTTT.

Regarding this clonotype: One base away lies a much larger clone, so this may be a sequencing read error. J is TRBJ2-1 and V is TRBV12-3 or TRBV12-4; D is undetermined. The V gene lost 6 bases and the J gene lost 8 bases, with 17 bases spanning the gap. This CDR3 region has 14 residues. The CDR3 reads CASSPNTLVHEQFF. The CDR3 bases are TGTGCCAGCAGCCCTAATACTCTAGTTCATGAGCAGTTCTTC.

The table lists this clonotype with a few counts. J is TRBJ2-7 and V is TRBV28; 7 bases align to TRBD2. The CDR3 has 15 residues. Germline CDR1 is MDHEN and CDR2 is SYDVKM. J lost 4 bases, V lost 3 bases, and 9 bases had no gene match. The CDR3 protein is CASSFRGRNSYEQYF. CDR3 DNA: TGTGCCAGCAGTTTTCGCGGGAGAAACTCTTACGAGCAGTACTTC.

This clonotype came up a few times. The chain recombines TRBV11-2 with TRBJ2-6; D is perhaps TRBD2 (5 bases). The V end lost 3 bases, the J end lost 0 bases, and 15 bases lay between the germline ends. This CDR3 contains 18 residues. The V gene's germline CDR1 is SGHAT and CDR2 FQNNGV. In DNA form, the CDR3 reads TGTGCCAGCAGCTTCGGGAATAGAGCTTACTCTGGGGCCAACGTCCTGACTTTC. Translation gives CASSFGNRAYSGANVLTF.

This clonotype has a handful of counts. V usage is TRBV28 and J usage is TRBJ2-3, with 14 bases that match TRBD2. J lost 3 bases, V lost 4 bases, and 15 bases had no gene match. CDR3 size: 20 residues. Germline loops: CDR1 MDHEN, CDR2 SYDVKM. The CDR3 protein is CASSSPGTSGRIGRTDTQYF. The CDR3, as DNA: TGTGCCAGCAGTTCTCCCGGGACTAGCGGGAGAATAGGCAGGACAGATACGCAGTATTTT.

The J gene is TRBJ2-1, the V gene TRBV11-2; D not certain. The V gene lost 4 bases and the J gene lost 10 bases, with 5 bases spanning the gap. This CDR3 comprises 10 residues. The V gene's germline CDR1 is SGHAT and CDR2 FQNNGV. The CDR3 loop is CASSSFEQFF. DNA for the CDR3: TGTGCCAGCAGCTCATTCGAGCAGTTCTTC.

The chain employs TRBV6-2 or TRBV6-3 and TRBJ2-1; TRBD2 matches 8 bases. CDR3 length equals 15 residues. J lost 0 bases, V lost 7 bases, and 5 bases had no gene match. Germline CDR1 is MNHEY and CDR2 is SVGEGT. In DNA form, the CDR3 reads TGTGCCAGCAAACCGAGCGGGAGCTCCTACAATGAGCAGTTCTTC. It is translated as CASKPSGSSYNEQFF.

The table lists this clonotype with many counts. The J gene is TRBJ2-7, the V gene TRBV12-3 or TRBV12-4, with 8 bases aligning to TRBD1. Trimming removed 8 bases from V and 0 bases from J; junction bases left unmatched: 6. CDR3 length: 14 residues. DNA for the CDR3: TGTGCCAGCGCGTCGGGACAGGACTCCTACGAGCAGTACTTC. It is translated as CASASGQDSYEQYF.

The table lists this clonotype with a few counts. CDR3 loop: CAITQDKNTEAFF. The CDR3 DNA reads as TGTGCCATCACCCAGGACAAGAACACTGAAGCTTTCTTT. The rearrangement uses TRBV10-3 and TRBJ1-1; weak D call: TRBD1 (5 bases). V lost 7 bases, J lost 1 base, and 10 bases lay in between. The CDR3 spans 13 residues. Germline CDR1 ENHRY, CDR2 SYGVKD.